This T cell receptor beta chain stems from a study of blood T cell repertoires in COVID-19 (dated by TCRdb to about 2020). Regarding the study in general: Collaborator samples came from the United States, Italy and Spain and covered acute and convalescent phases of COVID-19. The material from the prospective study consisted of cDNA or gDNA derived from T cells, B-cell-depleted T cells, or PBMCs. Subjects who had been exposed to COVID-19, were actively infected with it, or had recovered from it provided the deeply sampled blood TCRbeta repertoires that made up the dataset. The repertoires were made available in a free public database intended to serve as a resource for research on the immune response to SARS-CoV-2. Samples were obtained from the ongoing ImmuneRACE study (first 160 participants) and from 1,254 subjects provided by 6 global collaborators. Sample metadata almost always included a de-identified subject ID, COVID-19 status, age in years and sex. HLA class I and class II types, where available, came from metadata supplied by the sample provider rather than from assay-based typing. General findings and caveats noted by the study authors: Clinical and demographic metadata were provided uncurated, with the amount varying by source and participant.

Participants in the prospective study were enrolled through a virtual design, were aged about 18 to 90 years, and lived in about two dozen United States geographic areas. In the prospective study, cohorts were assigned on the basis of participant-reported clinical history obtained from a screening survey and a study questionnaire. Recovered participants in ImmuneRACE Cohort 3 were defined by two consecutive negative NP/OP PCR tests, clearance by a healthcare professional, or resolution of symptoms. Each participant in the prospective study had whole blood, serum and a nasopharyngeal or oropharyngeal swab collected by mobile phlebotomists. Participants in the prospective study had the option to provide additional blood draws and questionnaires over a 2-month period. Prospective study blood samples were shipped either frozen or at room temperature before DNA extraction. Including cysteine and phenylalanine, the CDR3 has 12 amino acids. Only CDR3 DNA remains: 36 bases, in frame from the first base. CDR1 SGHTS and CDR2 YDEGEE were looked up in the germline V gene. Cut back by 1 base and 2 bases, the V and J ends lie 3 bases apart.

The immunoSEQ Assay, a bias-controlled multiplex PCR, was used to amplify TCRbeta CDR3 regions from genomic DNA. In the source study's methods: Nucleated cell counts per sample were estimated from amplification of reference gene primers within the assay. To quantify the absolute abundance of each unique TCRbeta CDR3 rearrangement, sequence reads were collapsed and filtered. For each sample, productive Simpson clonality was calculated by taking the square root of Simpson's diversity index across productive rearrangements. Drawn from immuneACCESS, this table holds only the in-frame rearrangements with V and J called that TCRdb kept. Clones are partly lost; checked studies trace under half to an unresolved V gene and leave the rest unexplained. V, J and clone size derive from that table, while D and trimming were established from the DNA sequence. Here the sample has approximately 170,000 clones; more than 75% occur a single time. Around 6% of the sample is held by the ten biggest clonotypes.

This clone showed up just once. Its specific antigen is unknown. No per-base quality is available; no much larger clone lies one base away. The receptor was derived from a man between 35 and 55 years old who had recovered from COVID-19. The rearranged chain carries TRBV5-8 and TRBJ1-2; too little of a D gene remains to name it. Sequenced input: PBMCs or T cells enriched from blood (not recorded which). The CDR3: CASSLLNYGYTF. The DNA sequence is TGTGCCAGCAGCTTGCTGAACTATGGCTACACCTTC. The variable domain in full, with residues beyond the CDR3 obtained from the reference TRBV5-8 and TRBJ1-2 genes, is EAGVTQSPTHLIKTRGQQATLRCSPISGHTSVYWYQQALGLGLQFLLWYDEGEERNRGNFPPRFSGRQFPNYSSELNVNALELEDSALYLCASSLLNYGYTFGSGTRLTVV.